These 2 T cell receptor beta chains originate from one sample sequenced in a study of blood T cell repertoires in COVID-19. Sequenced by immunoSEQ multiplex PCR; TCRdb stores in-frame clones only, minus some. The sample includes some 150,000 clones, around four fifths of them seen just once. The specimen sequenced was PBMCs or T cells enriched from blood (not recorded which). Receptors originate from a woman aged 40 to 50 who had recovered from COVID-19.

V is TRBV19 and J is TRBJ2-1; D is perhaps TRBD1 (5 bases). V was clipped by 3 bases and J by 5 bases, with 11 bases between them. Germline CDR1 LNHDA, CDR2 SQIVND (reference sequence). The CDR3 runs to 14 residues. For the CDR3, the DNA is TGTGCCAGTAGTATCCAGGGAAGGAACAATGAGCAGTTCTTC. Its translation: CASSIQGRNNEQFF. Full variable domain (remainder filled in from reference TRBV19 and TRBJ2-1): DGGITQSPKYLFRKEGQNVTLSCEQNLNHDAMYWYRQDPGQGLRLIYYSQIVNDFQKGDIAEGYSVSREKKESFPLTVTSAQKNPTAFYLCASSIQGRNNEQFFGPGTRLTVL.

The J gene is TRBJ2-1, the V gene TRBV11-3; D is possibly TRBD1 (5 bases). V was trimmed by 2 bases and J by 3 bases, leaving 8 bases between them. Germline values: CDR1 SGHNT, CDR2 YENEEA. This CDR3 spans 14 amino acids. The CDR3 spells CASSLRTGYNEQFF. In nucleotides, the CDR3 is TGTGCCAGCAGCTTACGTACAGGCTACAATGAGCAGTTCTTC.